The source of this TCR beta chain is a study of blood T cells in healthy people across ages. Findings of the study overall: Across samples, TCR beta diversity tracked strongly with naive T cell percentage. Investigators viewed diversity estimates from one million T cells as underestimates, the study reported.

The germline V gene encodes CDR1 LGHNA and CDR2 YNFKEQ. Trimming removed 3 bases from V and 13 bases from J, with 22 bases in between. The CDR3 consists of 15 residues. Details on this clonotype: Antigen unknown.

The use of a sample-barcoded 5' primer and a J-beta primer mix characterized a second PCR of about 7 to 12 cycles. TCRdb recomputed calls from the 5' RACE reads with MiXCR, one row per CDR3 protein. The data show 1.8 million or so distinct CDR3 sequences, 35% to 50% seen once. V and J are TRBV4-2 and TRBJ2-4; perhaps D is TRBD1 or TRBD2 (5 bases each). The sequence was obtained from a human donor in good health. Sequencing was performed on blood. CDR3 in amino acids: CASSQGTDTYNEQYF. The DNA of the CDR3 is TGTGCCAGCAGCCAGGGGACGGATACCTACAATGAGCAGTACTTC.